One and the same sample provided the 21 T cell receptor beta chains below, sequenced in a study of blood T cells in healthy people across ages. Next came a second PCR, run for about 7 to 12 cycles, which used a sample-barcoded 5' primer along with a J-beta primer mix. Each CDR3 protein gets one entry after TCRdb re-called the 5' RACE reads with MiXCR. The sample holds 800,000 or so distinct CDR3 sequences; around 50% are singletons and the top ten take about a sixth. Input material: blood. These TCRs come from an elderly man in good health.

The CDR3 loop is CASSLLEAGSHYEQYF. The CDR3 coding sequence is TGTGCCAGCAGCCTTCTCGAAGCGGGCTCTCACTACGAGCAGTACTTC. This chain connects TRBV7-9 to TRBJ2-7, with a tentative D call TRBD2 (6 bases). This CDR3 has 16 residues. Deletions cut 5 bases from V and 3 bases from J, with 20 bases between. Per the germline V gene, CDR1 is SEHNR and CDR2 is FQNEAQ (reference sequence).

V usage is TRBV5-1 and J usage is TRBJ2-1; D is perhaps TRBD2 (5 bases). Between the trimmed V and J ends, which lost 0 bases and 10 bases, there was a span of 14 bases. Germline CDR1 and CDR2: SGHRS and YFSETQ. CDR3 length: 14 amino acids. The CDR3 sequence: CASSLARGSDEQFF. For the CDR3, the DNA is TGCGCCAGCAGCTTGGCACGGGGATCGGACGAGCAGTTCTTC.

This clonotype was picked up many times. The CDR3 is CASSPPGLAGIIGETQYF. CDR3 coding DNA: TGTGCCAGCAGTCCCCCCGGACTAGCGGGAATTATCGGGGAGACCCAGTACTTC. This sequence joins TRBV6-1 and TRBJ2-5; 12 bases line up with TRBD2. This CDR3 has 18 residues. In germline, CDR1 is MNHNS, CDR2 SASEGT. The V gene end was trimmed by 5 bases and the J gene end by 5 bases; junction bases not matched to a gene: 15.

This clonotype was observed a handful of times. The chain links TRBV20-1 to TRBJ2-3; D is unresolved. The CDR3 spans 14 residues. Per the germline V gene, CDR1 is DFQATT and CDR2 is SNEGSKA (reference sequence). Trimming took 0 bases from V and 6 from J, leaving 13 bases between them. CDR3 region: CSARDPDGSDTQYF. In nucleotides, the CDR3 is TGCAGTGCTAGAGATCCGGACGGATCGGATACGCAGTATTTT.

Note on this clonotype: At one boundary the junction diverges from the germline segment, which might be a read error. The CDR3 spells CASSVTNSNYSYTF. The DNA for the CDR3 is TGTGCCAGCAGTGTAACGAACAGCAACTATAGCTACACCTTC. The chain employs TRBV12-3 or TRBV12-4 and TRBJ1-2; D remains unclear. The CDR3 loop spans 14 amino acids.

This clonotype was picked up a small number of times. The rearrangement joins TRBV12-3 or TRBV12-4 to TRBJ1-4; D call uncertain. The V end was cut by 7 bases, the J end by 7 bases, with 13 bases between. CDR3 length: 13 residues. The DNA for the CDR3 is TGTGCCAGCAACTCGGGCCAGAGTGAAAAACTGTTTTTT. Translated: CASNSGQSEKLFF.

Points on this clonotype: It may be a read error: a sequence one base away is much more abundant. The CDR3 DNA reads as TGCAGCGTTTCCGGGACAGGGCCCTGCGAGCAGTACTTC. Protein: CSVSGTGPCEQYF. This rearrangement joins TRBV29-1 to TRBJ2-7, with 9 bases identical to TRBD1. Trimming at V came to 5 bases and at J to 6 bases, leaving 8 bases not matched to a gene. Germline V gene lookup returns CDR1 SQVTM and CDR2 ANQGSEA. This CDR3 has 13 amino acids.

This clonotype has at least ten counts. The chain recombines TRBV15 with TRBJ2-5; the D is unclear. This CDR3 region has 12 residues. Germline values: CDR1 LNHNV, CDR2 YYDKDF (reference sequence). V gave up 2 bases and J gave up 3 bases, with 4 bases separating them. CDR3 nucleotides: TGTGCCACCAGCAGACCTGAAGAGACCCAGTACTTC. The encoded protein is CATSRPEETQYF.

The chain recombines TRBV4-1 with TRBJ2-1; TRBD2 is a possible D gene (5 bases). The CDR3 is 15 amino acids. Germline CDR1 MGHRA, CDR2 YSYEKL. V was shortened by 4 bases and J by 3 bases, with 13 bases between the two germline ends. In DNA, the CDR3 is TGCGCCAGCAGCCCCCGGTATGAGGGCTACAATGAGCAGTTCTTC. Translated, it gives CASSPRYEGYNEQFF.

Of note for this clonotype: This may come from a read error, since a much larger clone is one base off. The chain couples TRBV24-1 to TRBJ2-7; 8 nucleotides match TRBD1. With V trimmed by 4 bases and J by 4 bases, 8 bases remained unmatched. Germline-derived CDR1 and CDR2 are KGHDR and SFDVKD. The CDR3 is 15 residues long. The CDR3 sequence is CATSEAGGPGYEQYF. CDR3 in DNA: TGTGCCACCAGTGAAGCAGGGGGCCCGGGGTACGAGCAGTACTTC.

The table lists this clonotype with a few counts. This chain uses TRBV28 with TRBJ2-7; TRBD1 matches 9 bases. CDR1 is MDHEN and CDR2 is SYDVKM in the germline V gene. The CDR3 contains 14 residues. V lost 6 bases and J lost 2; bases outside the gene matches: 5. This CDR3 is CASRGGQGAYEQYF. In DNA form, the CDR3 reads TGTGCCAGCAGGGGGGGACAGGGTGCCTACGAGCAGTACTTC.

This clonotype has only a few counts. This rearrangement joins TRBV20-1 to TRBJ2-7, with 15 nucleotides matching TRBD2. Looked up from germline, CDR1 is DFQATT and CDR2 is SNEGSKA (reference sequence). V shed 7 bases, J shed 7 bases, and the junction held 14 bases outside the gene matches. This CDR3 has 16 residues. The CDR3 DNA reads TGCAGTGGGGTGGGACTAGCGGGAGGATCTCCTACGGAGCAGTACTTC. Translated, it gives CSGVGLAGGSPTEQYF.

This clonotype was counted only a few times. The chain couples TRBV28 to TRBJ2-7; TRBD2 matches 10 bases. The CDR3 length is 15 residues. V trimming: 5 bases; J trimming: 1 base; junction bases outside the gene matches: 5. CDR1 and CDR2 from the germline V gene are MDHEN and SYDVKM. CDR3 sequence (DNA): TGTGCCAGCAGTACCCAGCGGGAGGGTTCCTACGAGCAGTACTTC. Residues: CASSTQREGSYEQYF.

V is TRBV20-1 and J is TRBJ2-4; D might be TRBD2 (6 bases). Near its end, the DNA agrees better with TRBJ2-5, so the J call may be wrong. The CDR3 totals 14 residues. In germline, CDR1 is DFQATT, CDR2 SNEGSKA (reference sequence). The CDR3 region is CSATNPTGEETQYF. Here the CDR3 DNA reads TGCAGTGCCACCAACCCAACGGGGGAAGAGACCCAGTACTTC.

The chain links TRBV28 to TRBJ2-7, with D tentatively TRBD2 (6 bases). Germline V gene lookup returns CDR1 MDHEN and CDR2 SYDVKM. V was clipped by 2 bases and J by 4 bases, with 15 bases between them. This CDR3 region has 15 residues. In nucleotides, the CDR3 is TGTGCCAGCAGTTTACTTGACGGGAGCGATTACGAGCAGTACTTC. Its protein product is CASSLLDGSDYEQYF. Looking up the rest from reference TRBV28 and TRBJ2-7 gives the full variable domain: DVKVTQSSRYLVKRTGEKVFLECVQDMDHENMFWYRQDPGLGLRLIYFSYDVKMKEKGDIPEGYSVSREKKERFSLILESASTNQTSMYLCASSLLDGSDYEQYFGPGTRLTVT.

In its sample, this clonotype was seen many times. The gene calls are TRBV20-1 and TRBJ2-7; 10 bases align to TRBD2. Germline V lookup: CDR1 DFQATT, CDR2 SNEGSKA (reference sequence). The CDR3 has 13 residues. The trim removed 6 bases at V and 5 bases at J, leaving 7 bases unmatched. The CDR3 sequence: CSAPGTSVHEQYF. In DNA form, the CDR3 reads TGCAGTGCCCCCGGGACTAGCGTCCACGAGCAGTACTTC.

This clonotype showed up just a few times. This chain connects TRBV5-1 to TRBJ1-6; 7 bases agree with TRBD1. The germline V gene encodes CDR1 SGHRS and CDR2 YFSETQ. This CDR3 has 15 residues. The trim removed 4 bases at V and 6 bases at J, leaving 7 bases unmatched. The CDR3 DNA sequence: TGCGCCAGCAGCCTAAGACAGGGAGGTAATTCACCCCTCCACTTT. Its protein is CASSLRQGGNSPLHF.

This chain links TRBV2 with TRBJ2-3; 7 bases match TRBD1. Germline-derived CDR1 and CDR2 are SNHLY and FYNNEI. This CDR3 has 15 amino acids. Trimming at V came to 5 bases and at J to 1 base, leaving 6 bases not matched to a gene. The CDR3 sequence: CASSRGTVRTDTQYF. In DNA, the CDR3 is TGTGCCAGCAGTCGTGGGACAGTCCGCACAGATACGCAGTATTTT. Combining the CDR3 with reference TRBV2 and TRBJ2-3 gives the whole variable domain EPEVTQTPSHQVTQMGQEVILRCVPISNHLYFYWYRQILGQKVEFLVSFYNNEISEKSEIFDDQFSVERPDGSNFTLKIRSTKLEDSAMYFCASSRGTVRTDTQYFGPGTRLTVL.

The CDR3 loop is CASSLVGQSGAYEQYF. In DNA, the CDR3 is TGCGCCAGCAGCTTGGTCGGACAGTCTGGGGCGTACGAGCAGTACTTC. The J gene is TRBJ2-7, the V gene TRBV5-1; a weak D match, TRBD1 (6 bases). Trimming stripped 0 bases from V and 4 bases from J, with 17 bases between. The CDR3 runs 16 residues. CDR1 and CDR2 from the germline V gene are SGHRS and YFSETQ.

CDR3 nucleotide sequence: TGCGCCAGCAGCTTGGGAACAGGGCATCACAATGAGCAGTTCTTC. Translating gives CASSLGTGHHNEQFF. The chain recombines TRBV5-1 with TRBJ2-1, with a weak D call TRBD1 (6 bases). The CDR3 spans 15 residues. Germline assignment: CDR1 SGHRS and CDR2 YFSETQ. V dropped 0 bases and J dropped 5 bases, with 12 bases sitting between them.

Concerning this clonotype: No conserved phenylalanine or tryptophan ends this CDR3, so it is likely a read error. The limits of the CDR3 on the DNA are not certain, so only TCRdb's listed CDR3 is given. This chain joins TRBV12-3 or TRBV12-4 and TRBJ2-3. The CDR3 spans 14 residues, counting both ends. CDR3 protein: CASSLAVGTDTQYS.